This T cell receptor (beta chain) was captured by sequencing in a study of T cell responses to AZD1222 COVID-19 vaccine. Libraries were prepared by immunoSEQ multiplex PCR; TCRdb keeps only in-frame clonotypes and omits some of them. Among under 250,000 clones listed, about 93% were seen once. Overall study findings and caveats: None of the repertoires were sampled until the peak T cell response had passed. Donor demographics were predominantly white British with a female majority; clonal diversity may be underestimated.

CDR1 SEHNR and CDR2 FQNEAQ come from the germline V gene (reference sequence). This CDR3 comprises 13 residues. V lost 5 bases and J 8 bases, leaving 13 bases between the germline ends. As to this clone: Its antigen is not known.

The source of this sequence is an adult in good health. This specimen was peripheral blood, taken on day 0 of MenACWY control vaccination. The rearrangement joins TRBV7-9 to TRBJ2-1, with D possibly being TRBD1 or TRBD2 (5 bases each). The CDR3 region is CASSQGPLHEQFF. DNA for the CDR3: TGTGCCAGCAGCCAGGGACCACTCCATGAGCAGTTCTTC. Full variable domain (rest looked up from reference TRBV7-9 and TRBJ2-1): DTGVSQNPRHKITKRGQNVTFRCDPISEHNRLYWYRQTLGQGPEFLTYFQNEAQLEKSRLLSDRFSAERPKGSFSTLEIQRTEQGDSAMYLCASSQGPLHEQFFGPGTRLTVL.